The clone carrying this TCR beta chain was recorded many times. TCRdb re-derived calls from the 5' RACE reads in MiXCR, one entry per CDR3 protein. This table holds about 38,000 distinct CDR3 sequences, approximately 7.2% found once. This entry is derived from a study of neurological immune-mediated disorders. V was pared by 5 bases and J by 1 base, with 9 bases of the junction left unmatched. The CDR3 covers 15 residues. Germline V gene lookup returns CDR1 DFQATT and CDR2 SNEGSKA (reference sequence). This chain joins TRBV20-1 and TRBJ2-3; 7 bases map to TRBD1. The receptor was derived from a man aged 45-65 years in good health. The sample was CD4+ T cells from blood. CDR3 sequence reads: CSASKMGTGTDTQYF. For the CDR3, the DNA is TGCAGTGCTTCCAAGATGGGGACAGGCACAGATACGCAGTATTTT.